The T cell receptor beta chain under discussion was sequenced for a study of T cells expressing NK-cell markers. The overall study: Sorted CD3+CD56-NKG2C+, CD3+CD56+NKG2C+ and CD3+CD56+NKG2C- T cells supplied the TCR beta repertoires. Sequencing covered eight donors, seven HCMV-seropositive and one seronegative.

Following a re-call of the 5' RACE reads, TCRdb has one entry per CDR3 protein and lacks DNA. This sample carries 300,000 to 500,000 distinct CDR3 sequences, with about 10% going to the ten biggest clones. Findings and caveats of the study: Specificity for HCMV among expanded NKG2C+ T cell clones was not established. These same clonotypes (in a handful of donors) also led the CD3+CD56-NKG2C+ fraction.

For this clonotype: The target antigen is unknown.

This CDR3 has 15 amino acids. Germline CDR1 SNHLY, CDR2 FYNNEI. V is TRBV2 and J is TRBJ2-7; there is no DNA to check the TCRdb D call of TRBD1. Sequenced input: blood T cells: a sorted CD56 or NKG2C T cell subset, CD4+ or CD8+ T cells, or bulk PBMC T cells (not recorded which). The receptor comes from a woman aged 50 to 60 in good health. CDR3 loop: CASSDGTGVTYEQYF. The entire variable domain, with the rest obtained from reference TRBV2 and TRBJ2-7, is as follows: EPEVTQTPSHQVTQMGQEVILRCVPISNHLYFYWYRQILGQKVEFLVSFYNNEISEKSEIFDDQFSVERPDGSNFTLKIRSTKLEDSAMYFCASSDGTGVTYEQYFGPGTRLTVT.